This T cell receptor (beta chain) was identified in a study of T cell repertoires in cytomegalovirus infection. The wider study: It was the public TCR beta signatures that indicated both CMV infection and matching HLA type.

TCRdb recomputed calls from the reads with MiXCR, one row per CDR3 protein. This table has around 340,000 distinct CDR3 sequences, 25% to 30% appearing once. Points on this clonotype: Its antigen remains unidentified.

CDR1 and CDR2 (germline): LNHDA, SQIVND (reference sequence). V gave up 6 bases and J gave up 6 bases, with 22 bases separating them. The length of the CDR3 is 16 residues. The J gene is TRBJ2-3, the V gene TRBV19, with D possibly TRBD2 on 7 matching bases. Sequenced here: cultured PBMCs, sampled from culture after CMV antigen stimulation. The source is a human donor in good health (CMV status not recorded). Some clones in this sample may be carry-over from other donors' samples. CDR3 nucleotides: TGTGCCAGTAGCCCCCGGTCTCGGGGGGCGCAGGATACGCAGTATTTT. Protein sequence: CASSPRSRGAQDTQYF.